Here is one T cell receptor beta chain with its context. In the source study's methods: Estimates of nucleated cell counts were drawn from the amplification of reference gene primers. The table came from immunoSEQ multiplex PCR; TCRdb's copy has only in-frame clones and leaves some out. V and J calls and clone size are given by that table; D and trimming were obtained from the DNA. The sample has under 200,000 clones, around 82% seen once; the top ten hold 7.5% to 10%. The source of the sample is a study of blood T cell repertoires in COVID-19. Overall study context: Samples taken during acute and convalescent COVID-19 were collected in the United States, Italy and Spain. PBMCs, B-cell-depleted T cells, or T cells were the source of the cDNA or gDNA that made up the material.

Germline V lookup: CDR1 SGHNT, CDR2 YYREEE (reference sequence). The CDR3 spans 13 residues. Trimming removed 4 bases from V and 5 bases from J; junction bases left unmatched: 5. The chain has TRBV5-4 and TRBJ2-5, with TRBD2 matching over 7 bases. The sequencing input was peripheral blood. The receptor's source is a woman older than 75 with acute or convalescent COVID-19. The CDR3 coding sequence is TGTGCCAGCAGCCTGAAGGGAGGGGAGACCCAGTACTTC. Translated: CASSLKGGETQYF.